Sequencing of this TCR beta chain was carried out in a study of type 1 and type 2 diabetes patients. On the study more broadly: Samples came from type 1 diabetic, type 2 diabetic or nondiabetic people, recruited in China.

To note about this clonotype: Its target is unknown.

Germline V CDR1 and CDR2: DFQATT, SNEGSKA (reference sequence). V was trimmed by 1 base and J by 4 bases, leaving 18 bases between them. The CDR3 loop spans 16 amino acids. The PCR template was genomic DNA. The TCR beta CDR3 region was amplified using 30 forward and 13 reverse primers. TCRdb itself ran the multiplex PCR reads through MiXCR, one entry per CDR3 protein. The profile shows some 250,000 distinct CDR3 sequences, 47% of them singletons. Findings and caveats of the study: In CD4+ and CD8+ T cells, type 2 diabetes diversity exceeded type 1. Between type 2 diabetes and control samples, V and J usage averaged around 0.97 correlation.

The sample consisted of peripheral blood mononuclear cells (PBMCs). The gene calls are TRBV20-1 and TRBJ2-3; no definite D call. The sequence was collected from a man in his late teens or twenties with type 2 diabetes. The CDR3 region is CSARAPRESYPDTQYF. The CDR3 region has the DNA TGCAGTGCTAGAGCCCCCAGAGAGTCATATCCAGATACGCAGTATTTT.